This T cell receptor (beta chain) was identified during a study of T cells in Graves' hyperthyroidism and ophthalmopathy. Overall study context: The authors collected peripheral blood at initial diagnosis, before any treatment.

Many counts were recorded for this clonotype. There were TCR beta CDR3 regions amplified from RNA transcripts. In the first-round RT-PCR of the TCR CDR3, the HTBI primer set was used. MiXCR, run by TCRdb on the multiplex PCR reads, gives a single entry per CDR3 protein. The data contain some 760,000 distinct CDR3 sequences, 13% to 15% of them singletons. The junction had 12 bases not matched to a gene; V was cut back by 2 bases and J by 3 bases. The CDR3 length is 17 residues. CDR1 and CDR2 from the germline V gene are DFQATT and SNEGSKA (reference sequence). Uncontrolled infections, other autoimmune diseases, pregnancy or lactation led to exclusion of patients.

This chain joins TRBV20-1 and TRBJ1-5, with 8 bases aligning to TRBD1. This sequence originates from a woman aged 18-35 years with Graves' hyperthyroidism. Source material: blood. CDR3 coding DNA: TGCAGTGCTAGAACGACAGGGGTTTTGTCACTCAATCAGCCCCAGCATTTT. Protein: CSARTTGVLSLNQPQHF.